The 14 T cell receptor beta chains below all came from one sample that was sequenced in a study of shared clonotypes between healthy human individuals. TCRdb's table, derived via immunoSEQ multiplex PCR, lists solely in-frame clones and lacks some. The repertoire holds fewer than 1.8 million clones, with around 98.5% as singletons. The sample comprised naive CD4+ T cells sorted from blood. The subset was: CD45RA+ positively selected. The receptors were sampled from a man aged 30 to 45 in good health.

The J gene is TRBJ1-2, the V gene TRBV18; 9 nucleotides align to TRBD1. J gave up 2 bases and V 6 bases, and 10 bases lay outside the gene matches. Germline values: CDR1 KGHSH, CDR2 LQKENI. The CDR3 contains 16 residues. CDR3: CASSQLGTGQNYGYTF. The CDR3 DNA reads as TGTGCCAGCTCCCAGTTGGGGACAGGGCAAAACTATGGCTACACCTTC.

The chain has TRBV7-2 and TRBJ2-3, with D possibly matching TRBD1 (5 bases). V was trimmed by 3 bases and J by 0 bases, leaving 10 bases between them. Germline assignment: CDR1 SGHTA and CDR2 FQGNSA. There are 15 residues in the CDR3. CDR3 region: CASSLQGASTDTQYF. The DNA for the CDR3 is TGTGCCAGCAGCTTGCAGGGCGCTAGCACAGATACGCAGTATTTT.

The V and J genes are TRBV7-9 and TRBJ2-3; D may be TRBD2 (6 bases). The V and J ends lost 3 bases and 0 bases respectively, with 10 bases between them. Looked up from germline, CDR1 is SEHNR and CDR2 is FQNEAQ (reference sequence). The CDR3 is made up of 15 amino acids. The CDR3 bases are TGTGCCAGCAGCTTGGGGGACTCTAGCACAGATACGCAGTATTTT. This gives the protein CASSLGDSSTDTQYF. The whole variable domain, remainder taken from reference TRBV7-9 and TRBJ2-3, is DTGVSQNPRHKITKRGQNVTFRCDPISEHNRLYWYRQTLGQGPEFLTYFQNEAQLEKSRLLSDRFSAERPKGSFSTLEIQRTEQGDSAMYLCASSLGDSSTDTQYFGPGTRLTVL.

This clone was seen a single time. J is TRBJ1-1 and V is TRBV6-1; 9 bases agree with TRBD1. J lost 1 base, V lost 4 bases, and 7 bases had no gene match. In germline, CDR1 is MNHNS, CDR2 SASEGT. The CDR3 runs 16 residues. CDR3 loop: CASSVPTQGANTEAFF. DNA for the CDR3: TGTGCCAGCAGTGTTCCTACACAGGGGGCGAACACTGAAGCTTTCTTT.

The gene calls are TRBV2 and TRBJ2-7; 11 nucleotides align to TRBD2. The CDR3 runs to 15 residues. V was pared by 6 bases and J by 3 bases, with 7 bases of the junction left unmatched. The germline gives CDR1 SNHLY, CDR2 FYNNEI. The CDR3 region has the DNA TGTGCCAGCAGATACTCCCTAGCGGGAGGCTACGAGCAGTACTTC. It translates to CASRYSLAGGYEQYF.

Points on this clone: Other nucleotide sequences in the sample specify the same CDR3. The chain has TRBV7-9 and TRBJ1-1; D not certain. This CDR3 has 13 residues. CDR1 and CDR2 from the germline V gene are SEHNR and FQNEAQ (reference sequence). Trimming cost V 3 bases and J 0 bases, with 5 bases left between them. DNA for the CDR3: TGTGCCAGCAGCTTTGAGATGAACACTGAAGCTTTCTTT. This translates into CASSFEMNTEAFF.

The rearrangement joins TRBV28 to TRBJ2-7; D gene ambiguous. Trimming removed 8 bases at V and 8 bases at J, with 13 bases between. Germline CDR1 MDHEN, CDR2 SYDVKM. This CDR3 contains 11 residues. The CDR3: CASRTNSKQYF. The CDR3 DNA is TGTGCCAGCCGGACGAACTCGAAGCAGTACTTC.

The gene calls are TRBV5-4 and TRBJ2-3, with 12 bases lining up with TRBD2. In germline, CDR1 is SGHNT, CDR2 YYREEE (reference sequence). The CDR3 loop spans 15 amino acids. V gave up 4 bases and J gave up 5 bases; unmatched junction bases: 5. In nucleotides, the CDR3 is TGTGCCAGCAGCCGGACTAGCGGGGCGCGAGATACGCAGTATTTT. It specifies CASSRTSGARDTQYF.

The V and J genes are TRBV5-1 and TRBJ1-3; tentative D call: TRBD1 (6 bases). The CDR3 spans 17 residues. V lost 0 bases to trimming and J lost 2 bases, with 15 bases between them. In germline, CDR1 is SGHRS, CDR2 YFSETQ. The DNA of the CDR3 is TGCGCCAGCAGCTTGGATCTAGACAGGACAACTGGAAACACCATATATTTT. Protein: CASSLDLDRTTGNTIYF.

This clone was recorded once. Additional DNA sequences in this sample encode the identical CDR3. This chain connects TRBV19 to TRBJ1-5; possibly TRBD1 for D (5 bases). The V gene lost 1 base and the J gene lost 2 bases, with 9 bases spanning the gap. This CDR3 region has 15 residues. Germline V lookup: CDR1 LNHDA, CDR2 SQIVND (reference sequence). The CDR3: CASSIGQGGNQPQHF. The CDR3 region has the DNA TGTGCCAGTAGTATAGGCCAGGGAGGCAATCAGCCCCAGCATTTT.

This chain connects TRBV18 to TRBJ2-1; 8 bases agree with TRBD1. The J segment lost 6 bases and the V segment lost 3 bases, leaving 7 bases of the junction unmatched. The CDR3 has 15 amino acids. Germline V gene data show CDR1 as KGHSH and CDR2 as LQKENI. CDR3 nucleotide sequence: TGTGCCAGCTCACCTGGGGACAGGAGTTTCAATGAGCAGTTCTTC. Encoded protein: CASSPGDRSFNEQFF.

The chain combines TRBV25-1 with TRBJ2-1, with TRBD2 matching over 11 bases. V dropped 2 bases and J dropped 7; count of bases not matched to a gene: 1. The CDR3 loop spans 14 amino acids. In germline, CDR1 is MGHDK, CDR2 SYGVNS. In DNA, the CDR3 is TGTGCCAGCAGTGAACTAGCGGGAGGTAATGAGCAGTTCTTC. Protein: CASSELAGGNEQFF.

This chain uses TRBV11-2 with TRBJ2-7, with D perhaps matching TRBD1 (5 bases). CDR1 and CDR2 (germline): SGHAT, FQNNGV. This CDR3 is 16 amino acids long. V was trimmed by 7 bases and J by 7 bases, leaving 26 bases between them. CDR3 residues: CASTRALLKGSREQYF. In nucleotides, the CDR3 is TGTGCCAGCACCCGAGCCTTACTAAAGGGGTCTAGGGAGCAGTACTTC. The full variable domain, with the rest looked up from reference TRBV11-2 and TRBJ2-7, is EAGVAQSPRYKIIEKRQSVAFWCNPISGHATLYWYQQILGQGPKLLIQFQNNGVVDDSQLPKDRFSAERLKGVDSTLKIQPAKLEDSAVYLCASTRALLKGSREQYFGPGTRLTVT.

This rearrangement joins TRBV28 to TRBJ1-5, with D possibly being TRBD1 (5 bases). This CDR3 has 14 amino acids. Trimming removed 2 bases at V and 5 bases at J, with 10 bases between. Germline V CDR1 and CDR2: MDHEN, SYDVKM. The CDR3 DNA reads TGTGCCAGCAGTTTAGCAGGGTCACATCAGCCCCAGCATTTT. It is translated as CASSLAGSHQPQHF.